Here is one TCR beta chain with its context. The target antigen is unknown. The data stem from a study of cytomegalovirus exposure and HLA in healthy donors. Study at large: Out of roughly 170 million T cells, an earlier analysis found fewer than 140 million unique TCR beta sequences in total. General observations from the study: Exclusion applied to some V segments, including TRBV6-2 and TRBV6-3, as they were indistinguishable.

Germline V gives CDR1 LGHNA, CDR2 YNFKEQ. V was cut by 0 bases and J by 4 bases, with 12 bases left in between. CDR3 length equals 16 residues. In the PCR, 60 Vbeta and 13 Jbeta primers were used. TCRdb's table, derived via immunoSEQ multiplex PCR, lists solely in-frame clones and lacks some. The sample comprises approximately 200,000 clones, about 74% of which are singletons, and around a sixth rests with the top ten. The clonotype was recovered from a man aged 35 to 55 in good health and CMV-seronegative. Sequenced: PBMCs. The chain couples TRBV4-2 to TRBJ2-2; D might be TRBD2 (6 bases). The CDR3 loop reads CASSQEWGEGTGELFF. DNA for the CDR3: TGTGCCAGCAGCCAAGAATGGGGGGAAGGCACCGGGGAGCTGTTTTTT.